The present T cell receptor beta chain was sequenced within a study of T cell responses to AZD1222 COVID-19 vaccine. Study information: Second-dose schedules of about 4 or about 12 weeks were combined.

CDR3 length: 18 amino acids. Germline values: CDR1 LGHDT, CDR2 YNNKEL (reference sequence). V gave up 1 base and J gave up 0 bases, with 18 bases separating them. Study findings and constraints: The breadth and depth of Spike-specific TCRs increased once two AZD1222 doses had been given.

Note on this clone: Antigen unknown.

The assay was immunoSEQ multiplex PCR, and TCRdb's table has in-frame clones only and misses some. The sample contains around 180,000 clones, about nine tenths of which appear only once. The J gene is TRBJ1-2, the V gene TRBV3-1 (or the pseudogene TRBV3-2); weak D call: TRBD1 (5 bases). The input for sequencing was peripheral blood, taken on day 0 of AZD1222 vaccination. The sequence was collected from an adult in good health. The CDR3 nucleotides read TGTGCCAGCAGCCAAGTTACGGGACTAGGGGCGGCTAACTATGGCTACACCTTC. It translates to CASSQVTGLGAANYGYTF.